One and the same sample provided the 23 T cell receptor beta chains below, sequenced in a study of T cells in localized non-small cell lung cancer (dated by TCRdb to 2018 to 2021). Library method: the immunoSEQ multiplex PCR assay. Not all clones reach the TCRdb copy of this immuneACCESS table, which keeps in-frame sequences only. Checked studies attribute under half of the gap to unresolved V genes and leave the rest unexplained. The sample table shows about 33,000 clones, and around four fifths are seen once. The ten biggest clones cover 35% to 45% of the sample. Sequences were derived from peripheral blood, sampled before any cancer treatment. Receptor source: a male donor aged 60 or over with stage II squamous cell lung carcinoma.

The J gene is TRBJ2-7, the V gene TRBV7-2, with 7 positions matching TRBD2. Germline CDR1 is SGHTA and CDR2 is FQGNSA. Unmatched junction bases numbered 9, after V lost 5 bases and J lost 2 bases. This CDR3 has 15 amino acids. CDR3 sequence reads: CASSQTMRGTYEQYF. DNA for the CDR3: TGTGCCAGCAGCCAGACCATGCGGGGGACCTACGAGCAGTACTTC.

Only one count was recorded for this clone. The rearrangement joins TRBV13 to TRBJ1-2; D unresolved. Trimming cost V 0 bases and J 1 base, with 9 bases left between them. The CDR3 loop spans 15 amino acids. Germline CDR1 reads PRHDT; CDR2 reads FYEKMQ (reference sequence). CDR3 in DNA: TGTGCCAGCAGCTTAGGGCTCCCCCTTAACTATGGCTACACCTTC. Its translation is CASSLGLPLNYGYTF.

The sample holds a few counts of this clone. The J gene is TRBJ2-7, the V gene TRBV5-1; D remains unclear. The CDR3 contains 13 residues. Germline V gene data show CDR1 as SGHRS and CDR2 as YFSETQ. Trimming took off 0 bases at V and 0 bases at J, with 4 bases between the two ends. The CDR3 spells CASSLAASYEQYF. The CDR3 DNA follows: TGCGCCAGCAGCTTGGCGGCCTCCTACGAGCAGTACTTC.

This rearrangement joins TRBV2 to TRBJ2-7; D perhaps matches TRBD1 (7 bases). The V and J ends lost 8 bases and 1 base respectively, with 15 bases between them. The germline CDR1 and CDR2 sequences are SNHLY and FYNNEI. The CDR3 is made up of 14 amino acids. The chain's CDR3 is CASGGRTGSYEQYF. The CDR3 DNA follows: TGTGCCAGCGGGGGGAGGACAGGTTCCTACGAGCAGTACTTC.

DNA of the CDR3: TGCGCCAGCAACCAGGGTGTGAACACTGAAGCTTTCTTT. Its translation is CASNQGVNTEAFF. V usage is TRBV5-1 and J usage is TRBJ1-1; maybe TRBD1 (5 bases). The germline V and J ends were trimmed by 6 bases and 0 bases, with 9 bases remaining between them. The germline V gene has CDR1 SGHRS and CDR2 YFSETQ. The CDR3 is 13 residues long.

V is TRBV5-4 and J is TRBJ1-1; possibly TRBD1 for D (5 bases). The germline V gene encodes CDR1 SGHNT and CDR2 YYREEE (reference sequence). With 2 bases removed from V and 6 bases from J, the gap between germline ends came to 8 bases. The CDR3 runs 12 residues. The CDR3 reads CASSFDSPEAFF. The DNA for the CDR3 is TGTGCCAGCAGCTTCGACAGCCCTGAAGCTTTCTTT.

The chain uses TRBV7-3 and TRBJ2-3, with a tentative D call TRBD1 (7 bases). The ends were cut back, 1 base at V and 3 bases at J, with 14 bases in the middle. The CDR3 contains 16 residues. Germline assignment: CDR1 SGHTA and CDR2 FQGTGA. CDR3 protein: CASSLSLAGGTDTQYF. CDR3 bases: TGTGCCAGCAGCTTAAGTCTGGCAGGGGGGACAGATACGCAGTATTTT.

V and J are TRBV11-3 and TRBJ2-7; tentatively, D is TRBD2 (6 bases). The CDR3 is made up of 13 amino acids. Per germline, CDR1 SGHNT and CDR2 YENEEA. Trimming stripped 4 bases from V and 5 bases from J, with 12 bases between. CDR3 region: CASSSGVVNEQYF. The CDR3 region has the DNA TGTGCCAGCAGCTCGGGAGTCGTCAACGAGCAGTACTTC.

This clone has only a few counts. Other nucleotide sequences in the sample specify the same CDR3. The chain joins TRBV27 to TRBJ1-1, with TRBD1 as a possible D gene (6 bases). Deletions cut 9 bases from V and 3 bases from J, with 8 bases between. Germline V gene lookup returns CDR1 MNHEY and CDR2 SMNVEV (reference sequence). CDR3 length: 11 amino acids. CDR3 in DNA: TGTGCCAGTACAGGGTACACTGAAGCTTTCTTT. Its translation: CASTGYTEAFF.

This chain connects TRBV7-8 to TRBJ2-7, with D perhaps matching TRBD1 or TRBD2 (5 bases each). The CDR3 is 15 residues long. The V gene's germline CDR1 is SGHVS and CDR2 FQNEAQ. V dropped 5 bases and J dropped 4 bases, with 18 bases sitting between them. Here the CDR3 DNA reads TGTGCCAGCAGCAAAACCGGGGCCGGAATTTACGAGCAGTACTTC. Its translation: CASSKTGAGIYEQYF.

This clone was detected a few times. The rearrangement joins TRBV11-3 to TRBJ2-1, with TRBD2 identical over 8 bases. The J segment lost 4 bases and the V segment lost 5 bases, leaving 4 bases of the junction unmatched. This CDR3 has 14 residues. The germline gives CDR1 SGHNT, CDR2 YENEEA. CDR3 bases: TGTGCCAGCAGCCAGCGGGAGCCGTACAATGAGCAGTTCTTC. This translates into CASSQREPYNEQFF.

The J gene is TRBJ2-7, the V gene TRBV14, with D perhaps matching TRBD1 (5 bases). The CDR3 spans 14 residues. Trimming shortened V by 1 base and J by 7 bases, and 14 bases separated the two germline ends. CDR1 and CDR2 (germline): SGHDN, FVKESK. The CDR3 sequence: CASSQGGRDGEQYF. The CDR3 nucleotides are TGTGCCAGCAGCCAAGGGGGCCGAGATGGGGAGCAGTACTTC.

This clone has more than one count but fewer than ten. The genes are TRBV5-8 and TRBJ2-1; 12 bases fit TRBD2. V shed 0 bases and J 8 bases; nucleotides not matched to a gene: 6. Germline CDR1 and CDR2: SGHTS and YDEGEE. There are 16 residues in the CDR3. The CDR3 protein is CASSLVTSGSGDEQFF. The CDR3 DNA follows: TGTGCCAGCAGCTTGGTGACTAGCGGGAGTGGGGATGAGCAGTTCTTC.

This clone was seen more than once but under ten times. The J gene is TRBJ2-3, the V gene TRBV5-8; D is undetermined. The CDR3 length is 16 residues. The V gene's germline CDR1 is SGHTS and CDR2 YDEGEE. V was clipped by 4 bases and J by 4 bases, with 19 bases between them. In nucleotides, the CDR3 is TGTGCCAGCAGCCAAGAGGACCCCCCCTTCGCAGATACGCAGTATTTT. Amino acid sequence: CASSQEDPPFADTQYF. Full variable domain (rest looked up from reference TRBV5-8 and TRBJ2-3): EAGVTQSPTHLIKTRGQQATLRCSPISGHTSVYWYQQALGLGLQFLLWYDEGEERNRGNFPPRFSGRQFPNYSSELNVNALELEDSALYLCASSQEDPPFADTQYFGPGTRLTVL.

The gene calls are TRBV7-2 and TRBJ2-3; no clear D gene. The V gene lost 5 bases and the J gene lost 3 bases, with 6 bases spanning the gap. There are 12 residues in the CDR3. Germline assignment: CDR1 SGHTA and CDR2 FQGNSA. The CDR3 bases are TGTGCCAGCAGCCCCCGGACAGATACGCAGTATTTT. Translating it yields CASSPRTDTQYF.

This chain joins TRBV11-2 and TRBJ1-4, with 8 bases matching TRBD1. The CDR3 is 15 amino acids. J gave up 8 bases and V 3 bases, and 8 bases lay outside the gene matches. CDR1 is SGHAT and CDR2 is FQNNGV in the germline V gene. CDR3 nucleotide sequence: TGTGCCAGCAGCTTTGCAGGGGGCTCGGGGGAAAAACTGTTTTTT. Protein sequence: CASSFAGGSGEKLFF.

CDR3 DNA sequence: TGTGCCAGCAGCTCTCTAGCGGGGGGGAGGCAGTACTTC. Its translation: CASSSLAGGRQYF. The rearrangement links TRBV7-8 to TRBJ2-7, with 12 positions matching TRBD2. V trimming: 4 bases; J trimming: 9 bases; junction bases outside the gene matches: 4. Germline V lookup: CDR1 SGHVS, CDR2 FQNEAQ. CDR3 length equals 13 residues.

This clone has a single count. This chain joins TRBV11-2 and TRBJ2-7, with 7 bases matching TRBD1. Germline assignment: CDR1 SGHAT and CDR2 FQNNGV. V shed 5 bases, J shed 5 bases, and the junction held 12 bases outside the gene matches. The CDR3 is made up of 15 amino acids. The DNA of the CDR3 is TGTGCCAGCAGCCCCGGGACAGTGCGCCGGGACGAGCAGTACTTC. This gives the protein CASSPGTVRRDEQYF.

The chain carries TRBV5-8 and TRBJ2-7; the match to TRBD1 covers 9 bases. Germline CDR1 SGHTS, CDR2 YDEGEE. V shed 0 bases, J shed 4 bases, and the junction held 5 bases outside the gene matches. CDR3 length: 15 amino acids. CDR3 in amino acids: CASSLGPGQGYEQYF. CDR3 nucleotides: TGTGCCAGCAGCTTGGGACCGGGACAGGGATACGAGCAGTACTTC.

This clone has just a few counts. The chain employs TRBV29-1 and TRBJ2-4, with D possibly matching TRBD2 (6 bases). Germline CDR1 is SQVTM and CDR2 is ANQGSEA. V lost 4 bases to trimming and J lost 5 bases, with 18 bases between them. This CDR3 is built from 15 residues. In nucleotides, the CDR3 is TGCAGCGTTGGGGACTCACGGCCAAATGAAAACATTCAGTACTTC. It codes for CSVGDSRPNENIQYF.

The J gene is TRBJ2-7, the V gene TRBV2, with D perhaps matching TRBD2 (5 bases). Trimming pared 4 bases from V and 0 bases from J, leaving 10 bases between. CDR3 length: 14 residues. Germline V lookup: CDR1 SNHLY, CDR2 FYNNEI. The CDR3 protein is CASSGRGFSYEQYF. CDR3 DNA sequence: TGTGCCAGCAGTGGGCGCGGGTTCTCCTACGAGCAGTACTTC.

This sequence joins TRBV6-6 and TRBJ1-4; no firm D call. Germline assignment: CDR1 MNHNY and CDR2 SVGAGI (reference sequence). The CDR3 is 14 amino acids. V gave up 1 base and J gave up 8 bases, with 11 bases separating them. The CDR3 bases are TGTGCCAGCAGTTACTGGGGTGAAGGCGAAAAACTGTTTTTT. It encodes CASSYWGEGEKLFF.

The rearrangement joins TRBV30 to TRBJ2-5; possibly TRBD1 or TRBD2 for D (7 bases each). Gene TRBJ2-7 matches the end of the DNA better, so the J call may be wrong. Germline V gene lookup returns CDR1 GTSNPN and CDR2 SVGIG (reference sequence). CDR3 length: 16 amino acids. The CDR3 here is CAWSQPRGGGNYEQYF. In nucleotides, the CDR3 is TGTGCCTGGAGTCAACCCAGGGGGGGTGGAAATTACGAGCAGTACTTC.